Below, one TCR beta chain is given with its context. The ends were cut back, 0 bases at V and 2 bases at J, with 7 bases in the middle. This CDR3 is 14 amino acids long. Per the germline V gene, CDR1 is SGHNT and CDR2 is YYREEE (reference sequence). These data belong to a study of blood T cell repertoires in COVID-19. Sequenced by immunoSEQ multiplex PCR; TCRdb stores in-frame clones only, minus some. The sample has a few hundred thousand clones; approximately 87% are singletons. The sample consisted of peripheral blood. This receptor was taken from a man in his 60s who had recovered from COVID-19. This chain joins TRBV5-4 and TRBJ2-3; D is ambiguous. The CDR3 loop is CASSLADFTDTQYF. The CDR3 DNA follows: TGTGCCAGCAGCTTGGCAGACTTCACAGATACGCAGTATTTT.